Listed below are T cell receptor beta chains from one sample, sequenced in a study of post-analysis software for immune sequencing data. TCRdb processed the PCR reads anew with MiXCR; each CDR3 protein has one entry. In the table there are fewer than 900,000 distinct CDR3 sequences, just over 45% of which are singletons. Sequenced material: blood. The receptors derive from a girl under 18 with multiple sclerosis. The CDR3 runs from the conserved cysteine through the conserved F or W. A D gene is named only where the DNA matches it firmly. Size is stated for part of the rows, as once, few or many counts, or as a class when the clone is expanded.

clone size: -; J gene: TRBJ2-7; D gene: -; V gene: TRBV20-1; CDR3 protein: CSASPGKNREQYF; CDR3 DNA: TGCAGTGCTAGCCCCGGGAAGAATCGCGAGCAGTACTTC
clone size: few; J gene: TRBJ2-7; D gene: -; V gene: TRBV7-8; CDR3 protein: CASSQTGFRDNEQYF; CDR3 DNA: TGTGCCAGCAGCCAGACGGGGTTTAGAGATAACGAGCAGTACTTC
clone size: -; J gene: TRBJ2-6; D gene: -; V gene: TRBV11-3; CDR3 protein: CASSLLTDLSGANVLTF; CDR3 DNA: TGTGCCAGCAGCTTACTGACTGACCTTTCTGGGGCCAACGTCCTGACTTTC
clone size: few; J gene: TRBJ1-5; D gene: -; V gene: TRBV9; CDR3 protein: CASSPSDSRPQHF; CDR3 DNA: TGTGCCAGCAGCCCTTCGGACAGCCGGCCCCAGCATTTT
clone size: -; J gene: TRBJ1-2; D gene: TRBD1; V gene: TRBV9; CDR3 protein: CASSVGGGQADYGYTF; CDR3 DNA: TGTGCCAGCAGCGTAGGGGGCGGACAGGCGGACTATGGCTACACCTTC
clone size: few; J gene: TRBJ2-3; D gene: TRBD2; V gene: TRBV20-1; CDR3 protein: CSASYLAERTDTQYF; CDR3 DNA: TGCAGTGCTAGCTATCTAGCGGAGCGCACAGATACGCAGTATTTT
clone size: few; J gene: TRBJ1-1; D gene: -; V gene: TRBV29-1; CDR3 protein: CSVEDFHLWQGRQNMKNTEAFF; CDR3 DNA: TGCAGCGTTGAAGATTTTCATCTATGGCAGGGGAGACAGAACATGAAGAACACTGAAGCTTTCTTT
clone size: -; J gene: TRBJ2-7; D gene: TRBD2; V gene: TRBV4-1; CDR3 protein: CASSQDLGVAGGQYEQYF; CDR3 DNA: TGCGCCAGCAGCCAAGATCTAGGTGTAGCGGGAGGCCAATACGAGCAGTACTTC
clone size: -; J gene: TRBJ2-3; D gene: -; V gene: TRBV20-1; CDR3 protein: CSAQAGARLLDAQYF; CDR3 DNA: TGCAGTGCCCAAGCAGGGGCCCGCCTTTTAGATGCGCAGTATTTT
clone size: -; J gene: TRBJ2-1; D gene: TRBD2; V gene: TRBV5-1; CDR3 protein: CASSLALAGGMGNEQFF; CDR3 DNA: TGCGCCAGCAGCTTGGCCTTAGCGGGAGGCATGGGCAATGAGCAGTTCTTC
clone size: -; J gene: TRBJ2-1; D gene: -; V gene: TRBV29-1; CDR3 protein: CSVSGFSYNEQFF; CDR3 DNA: TGCAGCGTTAGCGGTTTCTCCTACAATGAGCAGTTCTTC
clone size: few; J gene: TRBJ2-1; D gene: -; V gene: TRBV9; CDR3 protein: CASSVDRRGEQFF; CDR3 DNA: TGTGCCAGCAGCGTAGACCGGCGAGGCGAGCAGTTCTTC
clone size: -; J gene: TRBJ2-1; D gene: TRBD2; V gene: TRBV20-1; CDR3 protein: CSAVPTSGGKNEQFF; CDR3 DNA: TGCAGTGCCGTCCCGACTAGCGGAGGGAAGAATGAGCAGTTCTTC
clone size: -; J gene: TRBJ2-3; D gene: TRBD2; V gene: TRBV9; CDR3 protein: CASSDLAGFADTQYF; CDR3 DNA: TGTGCCAGCAGCGACCTAGCGGGATTCGCAGATACGCAGTATTTT
clone size: -; J gene: TRBJ1-2; D gene: TRBD1; V gene: TRBV6-1; CDR3 protein: CASSDPPTGTWGPGEYGYTF; CDR3 DNA: TGTGCCAGCAGTGACCCCCCGACAGGGACCTGGGGCCCTGGGGAATATGGCTACACCTTC
clone size: -; J gene: TRBJ2-1; D gene: TRBD2; V gene: TRBV3-1; CDR3 protein: CASSQDRGSLSYNEQFF; CDR3 DNA: TGTGCCAGCAGCCAAGACCGCGGGAGTCTCTCCTACAATGAGCAGTTCTTC
clone size: -; J gene: TRBJ2-1; D gene: TRBD2; V gene: TRBV27; CDR3 protein: CASSLFDGTSGLNEQFF; CDR3 DNA: TGTGCCAGCAGTTTGTTCGACGGGACTAGCGGGCTCAATGAGCAGTTCTTC
clone size: -; J gene: TRBJ2-3; D gene: TRBD2; V gene: TRBV7-3; CDR3 protein: CASSRGRVDTDTQYF; CDR3 DNA: TGTGCCAGCAGCCGGGGGAGGGTGGACACAGATACGCAGTATTTT
clone size: -; J gene: TRBJ2-3; D gene: -; V gene: TRBV7-2; CDR3 protein: CASSLHGGDTQYF; CDR3 DNA: TGTGCCAGCAGCCTCCACGGAGGAGATACGCAGTATTTT
clone size: -; J gene: TRBJ1-2; D gene: -; V gene: TRBV3-1; CDR3 protein: CASRSGLSYGYTF; CDR3 DNA: TGTGCCAGCAGGTCGGGACTCTCTTATGGCTACACCTTC
clone size: -; J gene: TRBJ2-1; D gene: -; V gene: TRBV7-9; CDR3 protein: CASSLVGPEQFF; CDR3 DNA: TGTGCCAGCAGCTTAGTCGGCCCTGAGCAGTTCTTC
clone size: few; J gene: TRBJ2-7; D gene: -; V gene: TRBV12-3/TRBV12-4; CDR3 protein: CASSTYATQGWGYEQYF; CDR3 DNA: TGTGCCAGCAGTACCTACGCGACACAGGGTTGGGGCTACGAGCAGTACTTC
clone size: -; J gene: TRBJ2-7; D gene: TRBD2; V gene: TRBV4-2; CDR3 protein: CASSPQTSGSHEQYF; CDR3 DNA: TGTGCCAGCAGCCCCCAGACTAGCGGGAGTCACGAGCAGTACTTC
clone size: -; J gene: TRBJ1-2; D gene: -; V gene: TRBV20-1; CDR3 protein: CGARALLQLIYGYTF; CDR3 DNA: TGCGGTGCTAGAGCTTTGCTACAGTTAATCTATGGCTACACCTTC
clone size: few; J gene: TRBJ2-1; D gene: TRBD2; V gene: TRBV12-3/TRBV12-4; CDR3 protein: CASGLAGGPNEQFF; CDR3 DNA: TGTGCCAGCGGACTAGCGGGAGGCCCCAATGAGCAGTTCTTC
clone size: -; J gene: TRBJ2-3; D gene: -; V gene: TRBV28; CDR3 protein: CASSLRRLDGSDTQYF; CDR3 DNA: TGTGCCAGCAGTTTAAGGCGACTAGACGGATCAGATACGCAGTATTTT
clone size: -; J gene: TRBJ1-1; D gene: -; V gene: TRBV7-9; CDR3 protein: CASSPLRENTEAFF; CDR3 DNA: TGTGCCAGCTCCCCTCTGAGGGAGAACACTGAAGCTTTCTTT
clone size: few; J gene: TRBJ2-1; D gene: TRBD2; V gene: TRBV11-1; CDR3 protein: CASFGLAGGIRGYNEQFF; CDR3 DNA: TGTGCCAGCTTCGGACTAGCGGGAGGAATTCGAGGGTACAATGAGCAGTTCTTC
clone size: -; J gene: TRBJ1-4; D gene: -; V gene: TRBV12-3/TRBV12-4; CDR3 protein: CASTRGGQGEKLFF; CDR3 DNA: TGTGCCAGCACAAGGGGGGGGCAGGGAGAAAAACTGTTTTTT
clone size: -; J gene: TRBJ2-7; D gene: TRBD2; V gene: TRBV7-8; CDR3 protein: CASSTSGAPYEQYF; CDR3 DNA: TGTGCCAGCAGCACCAGCGGGGCCCCCTACGAGCAGTACTTC
clone size: -; J gene: TRBJ1-2; D gene: TRBD1; V gene: TRBV13; CDR3 protein: CASSARDRAVLNYGYTF; CDR3 DNA: TGTGCCAGCAGCGCCCGGGACAGGGCAGTCCTCAACTATGGCTACACCTTC
clone size: few; J gene: TRBJ2-5; D gene: -; V gene: TRBV6-2/TRBV6-3; CDR3 protein: CASSYWTHEQYF; CDR3 DNA: TGTGCCAGCAGTTATTGGACCCATGAGCAGTACTTC
clone size: -; J gene: TRBJ2-7; D gene: -; V gene: TRBV28; CDR3 protein: CASSSRGPSSYEQYF; CDR3 DNA: TGTGCCAGCAGTTCTCGGGGTCCGAGCTCCTACGAGCAGTACTTC
clone size: -; J gene: TRBJ1-2; D gene: TRBD1; V gene: TRBV6-6; CDR3 protein: CASSYSSLGQGNYGYTF; CDR3 DNA: TGTGCCAGCAGTTATTCCTCCCTTGGACAGGGGAACTATGGCTACACCTTC
clone size: -; J gene: TRBJ1-2; D gene: TRBD1; V gene: TRBV3-1; CDR3 protein: CASSQAVRAGGLDGYTF; CDR3 DNA: TGTGCCAGCAGCCAAGCCGTCCGAGCAGGGGGGTTGGATGGCTACACCTTC
clone size: -; J gene: TRBJ2-3; D gene: -; V gene: TRBV6-6; CDR3 protein: CATIADTQYF; CDR3 DNA: TGTGCCACTATTGCAGATACGCAGTATTTT
clone size: -; J gene: TRBJ2-1; D gene: TRBD2; V gene: TRBV6-1; CDR3 protein: CASSEGGGYSYNEQFF; CDR3 DNA: TGTGCCAGCAGTGAAGGGGGGGGATACTCCTACAATGAGCAGTTCTTC
clone size: -; J gene: TRBJ2-7; D gene: TRBD1; V gene: TRBV3-1; CDR3 protein: CASSQGQGLSWSSYEQYF; CDR3 DNA: TGTGCCAGCAGCCAAGGACAGGGATTATCTTGGAGCTCCTACGAGCAGTACTTC
clone size: -; J gene: TRBJ1-6; D gene: -; V gene: TRBV20-1; CDR3 protein: CSARPRQGISPLHF; CDR3 DNA: TGCAGTGCTAGGCCGAGGCAGGGGATTTCACCCCTCCACTTT
clone size: -; J gene: TRBJ2-5; D gene: -; V gene: TRBV9; CDR3 protein: CASSLWGRAQETQYF; CDR3 DNA: TGTGCCAGCAGCCTGTGGGGCAGGGCGCAAGAGACCCAGTACTTC
clone size: -; J gene: TRBJ2-5; D gene: -; V gene: TRBV9; CDR3 protein: CASSVEGGGPETQYF; CDR3 DNA: TGTGCCAGCAGCGTAGAGGGGGGAGGGCCGGAGACCCAGTACTTC
clone size: few; J gene: TRBJ1-2; D gene: TRBD1; V gene: TRBV6-5; CDR3 protein: CASTKTGVGGYTF; CDR3 DNA: TGTGCCAGCACCAAGACAGGGGTAGGCGGCTACACCTTC
clone size: few; J gene: TRBJ1-2; D gene: -; V gene: TRBV6-5; CDR3 protein: CASSGSNYGYTF; CDR3 DNA: TGTGCCAGCTCGGGATCAAACTATGGCTACACCTTC
clone size: -; J gene: TRBJ2-7; D gene: TRBD1; V gene: TRBV5-1; CDR3 protein: CASSYRQGQDEQYF; CDR3 DNA: TGCGCCAGCAGCTACCGACAGGGGCAAGACGAGCAGTACTTC
clone size: -; J gene: TRBJ2-2; D gene: TRBD2; V gene: TRBV12-3/TRBV12-4; CDR3 protein: CASSFELAGGSGELFF; CDR3 DNA: TGTGCCAGCAGTTTTGAACTAGCGGGAGGTTCCGGGGAGCTGTTTTTT
clone size: -; J gene: TRBJ1-4; D gene: TRBD1; V gene: TRBV7-9; CDR3 protein: CASSNPGGEGANEKLFF; CDR3 DNA: TGTGCCAGCAGTAACCCAGGGGGCGAGGGGGCTAATGAAAAACTGTTTTTT
clone size: -; J gene: TRBJ2-2; D gene: -; V gene: TRBV11-2; CDR3 protein: CASSDRFTGGELFF; CDR3 DNA: TGTGCCAGCAGTGACCGATTCACAGGGGGGGAGCTGTTTTTT
clone size: -; J gene: TRBJ1-2; D gene: TRBD1; V gene: TRBV28; CDR3 protein: CASSFWTGSGYGYTF; CDR3 DNA: TGTGCCAGCAGTTTTTGGACAGGGAGTGGCTATGGCTACACCTTC
clone size: -; J gene: TRBJ2-1; D gene: TRBD2; V gene: TRBV9; CDR3 protein: CASSVGLAGEGAYNEQFF; CDR3 DNA: TGTGCCAGCAGCGTAGGGCTAGCGGGAGAGGGGGCCTACAATGAGCAGTTCTTC